The 28 T cell receptor beta chains listed next were all sequenced from one sample in a study of T cells after yellow fever vaccination. In TCRdb, the 5' RACE reads were re-called with MiXCR into one record per CDR3 protein. The sample lists 100,000 to 150,000 distinct CDR3 sequences; over 12% were seen once. Sample: CD8+ T cells sorted from PBMCs, taken 5 days after the yellow fever booster vaccination. These receptors originate from a man between 18 and 29 years old who received the YFV17D yellow fever vaccine.

The chain is built from TRBV12-3 or TRBV12-4 and TRBJ1-2, with D perhaps matching TRBD1 (5 bases). The V end lost 2 bases, the J end lost 8 bases, and 24 bases lay between the germline ends. The CDR3 is 17 residues long. This CDR3 is CASSLRPVGRGSKGYTF. Written as DNA, the CDR3 is TGTGCCAGCAGTTTACGCCCCGTAGGTAGGGGAAGTAAAGGCTACACCTTC.

The V and J genes are TRBV28 and TRBJ1-3; D is possibly TRBD1 (5 bases). Germline loops: CDR1 MDHEN, CDR2 SYDVKM. This CDR3 spans 16 amino acids. Trimming stripped 4 bases from V and 1 base from J, with 14 bases between. CDR3 DNA sequence: TGTGCCAGCAGTTACCATCCCAGGGTATCTGGAAACACCATATATTTT. Translation: CASSYHPRVSGNTIYF.

The chain links TRBV7-9 to TRBJ1-4; 8 bases line up with TRBD1. The J segment lost 7 bases and the V segment lost 5 bases, leaving 6 bases of the junction unmatched. Germline V lookup: CDR1 SEHNR, CDR2 FQNEAQ (reference sequence). CDR3 length: 14 amino acids. The CDR3 DNA reads as TGTGCCAGCAGCCCTCGGACAGGGACTGAAAAACTGTTTTTT. This encodes CASSPRTGTEKLFF.

The chain has TRBV5-1 and TRBJ2-1, with 9 bases fitting TRBD1. This CDR3 has 15 amino acids. The ends lost 4 bases at V and 9 bases at J; junction bases unmatched: 11. Germline-derived CDR1 and CDR2 are SGHRS and YFSETQ. This CDR3 reads CASSRGTGLVGEQFF. For the CDR3, the DNA is TGCGCCAGCAGCCGAGGGACAGGGCTAGTAGGTGAGCAGTTCTTC.

This clonotype was detected only a few times. Written as DNA, the CDR3 is TGCGCCAGCAGCCAAGATCGGGACAGGAGCTCCTACGAGCAGTACTTC. It specifies CASSQDRDRSSYEQYF. This chain uses TRBV4-3 with TRBJ2-7, with TRBD1 identical over 8 bases. This CDR3 has 16 residues. V shed 0 bases and J 0 bases; nucleotides not matched to a gene: 4. CDR1 and CDR2 from the germline V gene are LGHNA and YSLEER.

This clonotype was counted many times. This sequence joins TRBV27 and TRBJ2-1; D possibly corresponds to TRBD1 (5 bases). Germline V gene lookup returns CDR1 MNHEY and CDR2 SMNVEV (reference sequence). V was cut by 3 bases and J by 4 bases, with 19 bases left in between. This CDR3 is built from 17 residues. CDR3 DNA sequence: TGTGCCAGCAGTTTGCCCCCACAGGAAGGGTCGTACAATGAGCAGTTCTTC. The encoded protein is CASSLPPQEGSYNEQFF.

The V gene is TRBV10-3, the J gene TRBJ2-1; 7 nucleotides align to TRBD2. The ends lost 10 bases at V and 6 bases at J; junction bases unmatched: 6. The CDR3 is made up of 12 amino acids. From germline, CDR1 is ENHRY and CDR2 SYGVKD. CDR3 amino acids: CATHGGTNEQFF. In DNA form, the CDR3 reads TGTGCCACACACGGGGGGACCAATGAGCAGTTCTTC.

This clonotype has a handful of counts. The chain links TRBV7-6 to TRBJ2-3, with D perhaps given as TRBD1 or TRBD2 (5 bases each). CDR1 SGHVS and CDR2 FNYEAQ come from the germline V gene. Trimming removed 5 bases at V and 0 bases at J, with 18 bases between. This CDR3 is built from 17 residues. Here the CDR3 DNA reads TGTGCCAGCAGCCGGTCCCTATCGGGACGGAGCACAGATACGCAGTATTTT. It yields the protein CASSRSLSGRSTDTQYF.

Many counts were recorded for this clonotype. V gene TRBV7-8 combines with J gene TRBJ2-7; 7 bases line up with TRBD2. The trim removed 1 base at V and 1 base at J, leaving 4 bases unmatched. Germline V gives CDR1 SGHVS, CDR2 FQNEAQ. The CDR3 length is 15 residues. CDR3 coding DNA: TGTGCCAGCAGCTTAGTAGGCGGGGGTTCCTACGAGCAGTACGTC. It yields the protein CASSLVGGGSYEQYV.

This clonotype has at least ten counts. The V gene is TRBV12-3 or TRBV12-4, the J gene TRBJ2-7; perhaps TRBD1 as D (5 bases). The CDR3 is made up of 16 amino acids. V was shortened by 4 bases and J by 2 bases, with 18 bases between the two germline ends. For the CDR3, the DNA is TGTGCCAGCAGTTCCAAGACGGAACAGGATCCCTACGAGCAGTACTTC. Encoded protein: CASSSKTEQDPYEQYF.

The sample holds a few counts of this clonotype. The chain joins TRBV4-3 to TRBJ2-2, with no clear D. CDR3 length: 14 residues. Trimming took off 6 bases at V and 0 bases at J, with 8 bases between the two ends. CDR1 is LGHNA, CDR2 YSLEER, per germline. DNA for the CDR3: TGCGCCAGCAGTAGGGTTTCGAACACCGGGGAGCTGTTTTTT. Amino acids: CASSRVSNTGELFF.

This chain uses TRBV15 with TRBJ2-1, with a weak D call TRBD2 (6 bases). The CDR3 spans 15 residues. The germline gives CDR1 LNHNV, CDR2 YYDKDF (reference sequence). Trimming took 1 base from V and 3 from J, leaving 10 bases between them. CDR3 in amino acids: CATSRGREVYNEQFF. The DNA of the CDR3 is TGTGCCACCAGCAGAGGGAGGGAAGTCTACAATGAGCAGTTCTTC.

The V and J genes are TRBV12-3 or TRBV12-4 and TRBJ1-2, with 8 positions matching TRBD1. Losses at the gene ends were 3 bases for V and 4 bases for J; bases not matched to a gene: 7. CDR3 length: 15 amino acids. The chain's CDR3 is CASSFTLQGGYGYTF. The CDR3 region has the DNA TGTGCCAGCAGTTTTACCCTACAGGGGGGCTATGGCTACACCTTC.

The chain recombines TRBV6-5 with TRBJ2-3; no reliable D call. Germline CDR1 reads MNHEY; CDR2 reads SVGAGI. CDR3 length equals 15 residues. V was pared by 2 bases and J by 5 bases, with 14 bases between. CDR3: CASSYGIGGGDTQYF. CDR3 DNA sequence: TGTGCCAGCAGTTACGGGATTGGTGGCGGAGATACGCAGTATTTT.

This clonotype has more than one count but fewer than ten. The rearrangement joins TRBV7-3 to TRBJ2-5; D is unresolved. This CDR3 has 15 residues. Trimming removed 3 bases from V and 3 bases from J, with 14 bases in between. Germline V gene lookup returns CDR1 SGHTA and CDR2 FQGTGA. CDR3 DNA: TGTGCCAGCAGCTTCCGGGCAGGAGTAGAAGAGACCCAGTACTTC. It yields the protein CASSFRAGVEETQYF.

The V call is TRBV20-1, the J call TRBJ2-7, with D possibly TRBD2 on 6 matching bases. CDR1 is DFQATT and CDR2 is SNEGSKA in the germline V gene (reference sequence). This CDR3 spans 14 amino acids. With 3 bases removed from V and 3 bases from J, the gap between germline ends came to 15 bases. This CDR3 is CSARGGLRGYEQYF. The CDR3 nucleotides read TGCAGTGCTAGGGGGGGACTTAGAGGCTACGAGCAGTACTTC.

The table lists this clonotype with a few counts. The gene calls are TRBV3-1 and TRBJ2-5; 8 bases agree with TRBD1. CDR1 is LGHDT and CDR2 is YNNKEL in the germline V gene (reference sequence). J lost 4 bases, V lost 4 bases, and 11 bases had no gene match. This CDR3 has 16 amino acids. The CDR3 region has the DNA TGTGCCAGCAGCCTCGAGGACAGGGAGTCCCCAGAGACCCAGTACTTC. Amino acids: CASSLEDRESPETQYF.

The chain uses TRBV12-3 or TRBV12-4 and TRBJ1-6; D ambiguous. The V end was cut by 6 bases, the J end by 7 bases, with 13 bases between. The CDR3 covers 14 residues. In DNA, the CDR3 is TGTGCCAGCAGCAGCGAGGGCAGAAATTCACCCCTCCACTTT. Its protein is CASSSEGRNSPLHF.

This clonotype has only a few counts. The chain combines TRBV20-1 with TRBJ1-1; D not resolved. V was clipped by 4 bases and J by 1 base, with 10 bases between them. The CDR3 consists of 13 residues. The germline gives CDR1 DFQATT, CDR2 SNEGSKA (reference sequence). This CDR3 is CSATPQPNTEAFF. The DNA for the CDR3 is TGCAGTGCTACCCCACAACCGAACACTGAAGCTTTCTTT.

J is TRBJ2-5 and V is TRBV28; tentative D call: TRBD1 (8 bases). The V and J ends lost 5 bases and 5 bases respectively, with 15 bases between them. The germline V gene encodes CDR1 MDHEN and CDR2 SYDVKM. The CDR3 covers 14 residues. The CDR3 DNA reads TGTGCCAGCAGTCAAACAGGGGGGGGTGAGACCCAGTACTTC. It translates to CASSQTGGGETQYF.

This clonotype came up a few times. The chain joins TRBV2 to TRBJ2-1, with 10 nucleotides matching TRBD2. The V segment lost 6 bases and the J segment 4 bases; nucleotides outside the gene matches: 21. In germline, CDR1 is SNHLY, CDR2 FYNNEI. This CDR3 has 20 amino acids. The CDR3 sequence is CASRTRVAGGEPFHYNEQFF. In nucleotides, the CDR3 is TGTGCCAGCAGGACCCGGGTAGCGGGGGGCGAGCCCTTCCATTACAATGAGCAGTTCTTC.

The chain couples TRBV15 to TRBJ2-5, with 8 bases aligning to TRBD1. The germline CDR1 and CDR2 sequences are LNHNV and YYDKDF (reference sequence). This CDR3 contains 14 residues. V trimming: 7 bases; J trimming: 5 bases; junction bases outside the gene matches: 9. The CDR3 protein is CATTQDRGTETQYF. Here the CDR3 DNA reads TGTGCCACCACCCAAGACAGGGGCACGGAGACCCAGTACTTC.

Here the CDR3 reads CASSSGGIGTDTQYF. The CDR3 DNA sequence: TGTGCCAGCAGCTCAGGGGGGATAGGCACAGATACGCAGTATTTT. This chain joins TRBV11-3 and TRBJ2-3, with D perhaps matching TRBD1 (7 bases). The germline V and J ends were trimmed by 4 bases and 1 base, with 12 bases remaining between them. This CDR3 region has 15 residues. Per germline, CDR1 SGHNT and CDR2 YENEEA.

This clonotype was seen a handful of times. This chain joins TRBV7-9 and TRBJ2-7; no reliable D call. Trimming removed 0 bases from V and 4 bases from J, with 10 bases in between. The CDR3 is 14 amino acids. Germline CDR1 reads SEHNR; CDR2 reads FQNEAQ (reference sequence). CDR3 coding DNA: TGTGCCAGCAGCTTAGCGTCGTCTTATTACGAGCAGTACTTC. This gives the protein CASSLASSYYEQYF. The full variable domain, with the rest looked up from reference TRBV7-9 and TRBJ2-7, is DTGVSQNPRHKITKRGQNVTFRCDPISEHNRLYWYRQTLGQGPEFLTYFQNEAQLEKSRLLSDRFSAERPKGSFSTLEIQRTEQGDSAMYLCASSLASSYYEQYFGPGTRLTVT.

The rearrangement links TRBV29-1 to TRBJ1-2, with D perhaps TRBD1 (6 bases). Germline loops: CDR1 SQVTM, CDR2 ANQGSEA. There are 12 residues in the CDR3. V was pared by 7 bases and J by 2 bases, with 11 bases between. The CDR3 spells CSATGPNYGYTF. The CDR3 nucleotides are TGCAGCGCTACAGGGCCCAACTATGGCTACACCTTC.

The table lists this clonotype with a few counts. CDR3 sequence (DNA): TGTGCCAGCAGCCAAGTACCGGGCCCTGAAACGGGCAATGAGCAGTTCTTC. Its protein product is CASSQVPGPETGNEQFF. This chain connects TRBV4-2 to TRBJ2-1; no definite D call. CDR1 is LGHNA and CDR2 is YNFKEQ in the germline V gene. CDR3 length: 17 residues. V lost 1 base to trimming and J lost 6 bases, with 19 bases between them.

The chain combines TRBV6-5 with TRBJ2-2; a possible D gene is TRBD1 (5 bases). The CDR3 totals 16 residues. CDR1 and CDR2 from the germline V gene are MNHEY and SVGAGI. Trimming removed 2 bases at V and 4 bases at J, with 14 bases between. The CDR3 loop is CASSYTTGASTGELFF. The CDR3 nucleotides read TGTGCCAGCAGTTACACGACTGGGGCGAGCACCGGGGAGCTGTTTTTT.

This clonotype was observed at least ten times. This chain's CDR3 is CASSQEDRPYEQYF. CDR3 sequence (DNA): TGCGCCAGCAGCCAAGAAGACAGACCCTACGAGCAGTACTTC. The genes are TRBV4-1 and TRBJ2-7, with D possibly being TRBD1 (5 bases). CDR1 is MGHRA and CDR2 is YSYEKL in the germline V gene. The CDR3 length is 14 residues. V lost 0 bases to trimming and J lost 2 bases, with 8 bases between them.